The sequence of this TCR beta chain was determined in a study of cytomegalovirus exposure and HLA in healthy donors. This clone was picked up a small number of times. PCR used 60 Vbeta primers and 13 Jbeta primers. The protocol was immunoSEQ multiplex PCR, while the TCRdb copy is restricted to in-frame clones and leaves out a portion. The data contain around 200,000 clones, just over 75% of them singletons. CDR1 is LGHNA and CDR2 is YSLEER in the germline V gene. Between the trimmed V and J ends, which lost 0 bases and 0 bases, there was a span of 11 bases. This CDR3 region has 16 residues. This sequence originates from a woman in her twenties or thirties in good health and CMV-seropositive. The material sequenced was PBMCs. This rearrangement joins TRBV4-3 to TRBJ1-1; the D is unclear. The CDR3 loop is CASSQEANTVNTEAFF. CDR3 nucleotides: TGCGCCAGCAGCCAAGAAGCAAATACCGTGAACACTGAAGCTTTCTTT.